Listed below are T cell receptor beta chains from one sample, sequenced in a study of blood T cell repertoires in COVID-19. Assay: immunoSEQ multiplex PCR; the TCRdb copy retains only in-frame clones and omits some. The data contain fewer than 65,000 clones, 85% of them singletons. Sequencing input: peripheral blood. The receptors were sampled from a human donor in a cohort sampled during active COVID-19. CDR3s include the opening cysteine and the closing phenylalanine or tryptophan. The order of the fields is D gene, V gene, clone size, J gene, CDR3 protein, CDR3 DNA. D genes are given only for firm matches. Where a row states a size, it is once, few, many or the class of an expanded clone; other rows omit it.

>TRBD2|TRBV20-1|NA|TRBJ2-3
CSASPLAGGLDTQYF
TGCAGTGCTAGTCCTCTAGCGGGGGGGCTTGATACGCAGTATTTT
>NA|TRBV12-3/TRBV12-4|NA|TRBJ2-1
CASSHDLVFQFF
TGTGCCAGCAGCCATGACTTGGTTTTCCAGTTCTTC
>NA|TRBV7-2|NA|TRBJ1-5
CASSLWEANQPQHF
TGTGCCAGCAGCTTATGGGAGGCCAATCAGCCCCAGCATTTT
>TRBD2|TRBV4-3|NA|TRBJ2-7
CASSQAIPGTSGSYEQYF
TGCGCCAGCAGCCAAGCAATTCCCGGGACTAGCGGCTCCTACGAGCAGTACTTC
>NA|TRBV5-4|NA|TRBJ1-4
CASSGAAGDEKLFF
TGTGCCAGCAGCGGGGCAGCTGGGGATGAAAAACTGTTTTTT
>TRBD2|TRBV29-1|NA|TRBJ2-7
CSVEMASGDEQYF
TGCAGCGTTGAAATGGCTAGCGGGGACGAGCAGTACTTC
>NA|TRBV27|NA|TRBJ1-1
CASTPRQSTEAFF
TGTGCCAGCACCCCCCGACAGAGCACTGAAGCTTTCTTT
>NA|TRBV11-2|NA|TRBJ2-7
CATRQGFSSYEQYF
TGTGCCACCCGTCAGGGGTTCAGCTCCTACGAGCAGTACTTC
>NA|TRBV7-9|NA|TRBJ2-3
CASSPWAQGQDTQYF
TGTGCCAGCAGCCCCTGGGCGCAGGGGCAAGATACGCAGTATTTT
>TRBD1|TRBV18|NA|TRBJ1-3
CASSHGQGAGNTIYF
TGTGCCAGCTCCCACGGACAGGGCGCTGGAAACACCATATATTTT
>NA|TRBV3-1/TRBV3-2|NA|TRBJ2-7
CASSLSRAYEQYF
TGTGCCAGCAGCCTCAGCAGGGCTTACGAGCAGTACTTC
>TRBD1|TRBV7-9|few|TRBJ1-1
CASSAGTANTEAFF
TGTGCCAGCAGCGCAGGGACAGCCAACACTGAAGCTTTCTTT
>NA|TRBV7-9|NA|TRBJ2-2
CASGTNVRTDANTGELFF
TGTGCCAGCGGAACAAATGTAAGGACAGACGCGAACACCGGGGAGCTGTTTTTT
>TRBD2|TRBV11-2|NA|TRBJ2-5
CASSLGASGGEETQYF
TGTGCCAGCAGCTTAGGGGCTAGCGGGGGTGAAGAGACCCAGTACTTC
>NA|TRBV7-9|NA|TRBJ2-5
CASSLRGFLQTQYF
TGTGCCAGCAGCTTACGAGGGTTTTTGCAGACCCAGTACTTC